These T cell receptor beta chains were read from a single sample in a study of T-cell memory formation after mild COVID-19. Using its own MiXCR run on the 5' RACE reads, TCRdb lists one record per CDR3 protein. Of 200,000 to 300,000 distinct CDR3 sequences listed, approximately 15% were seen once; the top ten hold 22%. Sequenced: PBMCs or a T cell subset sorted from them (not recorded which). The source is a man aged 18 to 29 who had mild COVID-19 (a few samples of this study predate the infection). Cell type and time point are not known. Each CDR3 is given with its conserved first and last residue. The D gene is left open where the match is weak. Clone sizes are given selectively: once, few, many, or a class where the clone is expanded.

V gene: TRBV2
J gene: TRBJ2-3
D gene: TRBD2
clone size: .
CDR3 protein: CASSGVSGGYSTDTQYF
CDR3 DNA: TGTGCCAGCAGTGGCGTTAGCGGGGGATATAGCACAGATACGCAGTATTTT

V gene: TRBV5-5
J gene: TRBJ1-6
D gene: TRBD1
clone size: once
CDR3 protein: CASSMRQGGSPLHF
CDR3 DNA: TGTGCCAGCAGCATGAGACAGGGGGGCTCACCCCTCCACTTT

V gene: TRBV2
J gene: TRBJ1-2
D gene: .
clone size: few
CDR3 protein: CASSEATAPDGYTF
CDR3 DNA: TGTGCCAGCAGTGAAGCCACGGCCCCCGACGGCTACACCTTC

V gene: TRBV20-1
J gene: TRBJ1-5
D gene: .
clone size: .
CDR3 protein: CSAASRLKGRQPQHF
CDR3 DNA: TGCAGTGCCGCATCTAGGCTAAAGGGGCGGCAGCCCCAGCATTTT

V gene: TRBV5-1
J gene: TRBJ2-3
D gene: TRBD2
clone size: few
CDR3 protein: CASSSTLAGGTTDTQYF
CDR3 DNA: TGCGCCAGCAGCTCCACCTTAGCGGGGGGAACCACAGATACGCAGTATTTT

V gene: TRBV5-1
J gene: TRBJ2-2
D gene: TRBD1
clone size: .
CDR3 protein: CASSLSGQGNTGELFF
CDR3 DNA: TGCGCCAGCAGCTTATCCGGACAGGGGAACACCGGGGAGCTGTTTTTT

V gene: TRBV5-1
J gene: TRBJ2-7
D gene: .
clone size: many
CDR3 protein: CASSLDTHEQYF
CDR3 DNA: TGCGCCAGCAGCCTGGACACCCACGAGCAGTACTTC

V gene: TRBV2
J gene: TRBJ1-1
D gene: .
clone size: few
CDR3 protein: CASSDDHQGPRDTEAFF
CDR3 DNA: TGTGCCAGCAGTGATGATCATCAGGGCCCCAGGGACACTGAAGCTTTCTTT

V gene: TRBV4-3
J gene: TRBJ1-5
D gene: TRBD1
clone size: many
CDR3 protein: CASSPTGDSYQPQHF
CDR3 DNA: TGCGCCAGCAGCCCAACAGGGGACAGTTATCAGCCCCAGCATTTT

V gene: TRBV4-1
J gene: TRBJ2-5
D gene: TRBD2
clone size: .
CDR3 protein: CASSQEAARRGVQETQYF
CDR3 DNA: TGCGCCAGCAGCCAAGAGGCGGCGCGGCGGGGGGTACAAGAGACCCAGTACTTC

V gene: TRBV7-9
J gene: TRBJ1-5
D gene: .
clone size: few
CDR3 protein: CASSSGGAPPFNQPQHF
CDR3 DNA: TGTGCCAGCAGCTCTGGAGGGGCGCCCCCGTTCAATCAGCCCCAGCATTTT

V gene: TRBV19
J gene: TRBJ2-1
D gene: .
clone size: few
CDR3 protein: CASSAGAGYNEQFF
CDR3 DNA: TGTGCCAGTAGTGCAGGGGCGGGATACAATGAGCAGTTCTTC

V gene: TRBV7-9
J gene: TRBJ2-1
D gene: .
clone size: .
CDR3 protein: CASSATGGLMGEQFF
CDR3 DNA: TGTGCCAGCAGCGCGACTGGAGGCCTCATGGGTGAGCAGTTCTTC

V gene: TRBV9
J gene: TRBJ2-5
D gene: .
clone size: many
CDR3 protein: CASSAEGVQYF
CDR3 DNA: TGTGCCAGCAGCGCGGAAGGTGTCCAGTACTTC

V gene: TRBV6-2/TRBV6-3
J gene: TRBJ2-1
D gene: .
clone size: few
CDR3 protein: CASRQASREQFF
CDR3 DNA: TGTGCCAGCCGTCAGGCTAGCAGGGAGCAGTTCTTC

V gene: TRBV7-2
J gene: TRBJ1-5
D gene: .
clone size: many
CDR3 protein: CASTLGQGDQPQHF
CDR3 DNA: TGTGCCAGCACCTTGGGACAAGGGGATCAGCCCCAGCATTTT

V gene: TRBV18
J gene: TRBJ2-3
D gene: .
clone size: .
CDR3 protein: CASSPSEGRTDTQYF
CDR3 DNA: TGTGCCAGCTCACCCTCCGAGGGGAGAACAGATACGCAGTATTTT

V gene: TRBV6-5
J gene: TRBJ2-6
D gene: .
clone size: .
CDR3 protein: CASSSGDSGANVLTF
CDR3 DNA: TGTGCCAGCAGTTCAGGGGATTCCGGGGCCAACGTCCTGACTTTC

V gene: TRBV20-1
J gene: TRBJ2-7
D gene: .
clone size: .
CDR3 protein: CSARHLQGSYEQYF
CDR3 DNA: TGCAGTGCTAGACATCTGCAGGGCTCCTACGAGCAGTACTTC

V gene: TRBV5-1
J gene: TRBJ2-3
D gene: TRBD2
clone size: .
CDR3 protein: CASSFIAGGTPDTQYF
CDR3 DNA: TGCGCCAGCAGCTTTATAGCGGGGGGGACCCCAGATACGCAGTATTTT

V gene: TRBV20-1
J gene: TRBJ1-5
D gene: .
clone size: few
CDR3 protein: CSARDPPGASDLQPQHF
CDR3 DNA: TGCAGTGCTAGAGATCCACCGGGCGCCTCGGATCTTCAGCCCCAGCATTTT

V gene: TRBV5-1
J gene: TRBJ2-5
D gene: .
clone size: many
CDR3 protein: CASSLTGREETQYF
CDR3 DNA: TGCGCCAGCAGCTTGACGGGCAGAGAAGAGACCCAGTACTTC

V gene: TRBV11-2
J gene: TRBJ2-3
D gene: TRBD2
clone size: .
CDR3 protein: CASSAASGGGLGTDTQYF
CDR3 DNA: TGTGCCAGCAGCGCCGCTAGCGGGGGGGGCTTGGGCACAGATACGCAGTATTTT

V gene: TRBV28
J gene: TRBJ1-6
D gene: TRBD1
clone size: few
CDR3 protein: CASSFRTGRVSSPLHF
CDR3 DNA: TGTGCCAGCAGTTTCCGGACAGGCAGGGTCAGCTCACCCCTCCACTTT

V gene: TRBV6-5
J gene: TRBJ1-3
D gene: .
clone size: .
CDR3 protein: CASSLTGGSGNTIYF
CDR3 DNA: TGTGCCAGCAGTTTGACAGGAGGCTCTGGAAACACCATATATTTT

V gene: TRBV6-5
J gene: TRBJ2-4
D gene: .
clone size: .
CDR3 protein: CASSSQGADIQYF
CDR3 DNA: TGTGCCAGCAGTTCCCAGGGCGCCGACATTCAGTACTTC

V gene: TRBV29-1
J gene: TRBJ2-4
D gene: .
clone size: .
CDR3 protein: CSVDWQGNIQYF
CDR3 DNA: TGCAGCGTTGATTGGCAGGGAAACATTCAGTACTTC

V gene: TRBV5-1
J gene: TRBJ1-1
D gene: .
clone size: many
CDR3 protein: CASSLTRNTEAFF
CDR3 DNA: TGCGCCAGCAGCTTGACCAGGAACACTGAAGCTTTCTTT

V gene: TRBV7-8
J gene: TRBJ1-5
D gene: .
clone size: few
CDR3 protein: CASSPMWGTDQPQHF
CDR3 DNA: TGTGCCAGCAGCCCAATGTGGGGGACGGATCAGCCCCAGCATTTT

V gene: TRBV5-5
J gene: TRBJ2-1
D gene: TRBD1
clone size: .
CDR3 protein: CASSAIGQGIIYNEQFF
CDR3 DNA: TGTGCCAGCAGCGCGATCGGACAGGGGATAATATACAATGAGCAGTTCTTC

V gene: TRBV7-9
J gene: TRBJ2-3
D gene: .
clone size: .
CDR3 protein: CASSPQTGISTDTQYF
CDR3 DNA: TGTGCCAGCAGCCCACAGACAGGCATTAGCACAGATACGCAGTATTTT

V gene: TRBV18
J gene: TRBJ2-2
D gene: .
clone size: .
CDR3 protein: CASSPYTGNTGELFF
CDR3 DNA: TGTGCCAGCTCACCGTATACGGGGAACACCGGGGAGCTGTTTTTT

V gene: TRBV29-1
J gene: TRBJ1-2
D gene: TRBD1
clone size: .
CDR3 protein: CSVIGGDSNYGYTF
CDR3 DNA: TGCAGCGTCATTGGGGGGGACAGTAACTATGGCTACACCTTC

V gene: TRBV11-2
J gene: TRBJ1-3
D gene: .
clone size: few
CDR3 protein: CASSTEPRGNTIYF
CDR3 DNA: TGTGCCAGCAGCACCGAACCCAGGGGAAACACCATATATTTT

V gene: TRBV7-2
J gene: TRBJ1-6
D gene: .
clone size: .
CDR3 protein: CASSLGWSSPLHF
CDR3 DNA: TGTGCCAGCAGCTTAGGGTGGAGCTCACCCCTCCACTTT

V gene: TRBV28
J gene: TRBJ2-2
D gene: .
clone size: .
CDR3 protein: CAIRESLSNTGELFF
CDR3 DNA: TGTGCCATCCGAGAGAGCCTTAGTAACACCGGGGAGCTGTTTTTT

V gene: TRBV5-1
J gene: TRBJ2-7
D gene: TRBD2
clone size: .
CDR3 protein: CASSGATGTSVHEQYF
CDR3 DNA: TGCGCCAGCAGCGGGGCTACCGGGACTAGCGTCCACGAGCAGTACTTC

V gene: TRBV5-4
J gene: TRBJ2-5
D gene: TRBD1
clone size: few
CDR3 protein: CASSLPGQLETQYF
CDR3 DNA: TGTGCCAGCAGCTTACCGGGACAGCTAGAGACCCAGTACTTC

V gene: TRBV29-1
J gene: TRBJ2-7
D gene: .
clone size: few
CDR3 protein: CSALRVGAYEQYF
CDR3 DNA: TGCAGCGCACTCAGGGTTGGCGCCTACGAGCAGTACTTC

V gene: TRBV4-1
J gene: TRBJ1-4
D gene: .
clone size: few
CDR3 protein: CASSQERYEKLFF
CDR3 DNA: TGCGCCAGCAGCCAAGAGAGATATGAAAAACTGTTTTTT

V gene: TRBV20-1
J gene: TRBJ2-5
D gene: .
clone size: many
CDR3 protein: CSARGPRGRGETQYF
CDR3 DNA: TGCAGTGCTAGAGGGCCCCGGGGGAGAGGGGAGACCCAGTACTTC

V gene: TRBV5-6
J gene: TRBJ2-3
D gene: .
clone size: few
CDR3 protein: CASSLTRGVTDTQYF
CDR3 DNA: TGTGCCAGCAGCTTGACTAGGGGAGTCACAGATACGCAGTATTTT

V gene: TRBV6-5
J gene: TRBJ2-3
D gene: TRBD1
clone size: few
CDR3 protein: CASREQGSTDTQYF
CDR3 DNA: TGTGCCAGCAGAGAACAGGGGAGCACAGATACGCAGTATTTT

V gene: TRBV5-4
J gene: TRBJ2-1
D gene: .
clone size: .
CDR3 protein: CASSQTAYNEQFF
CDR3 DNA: TGTGCCAGCAGTCAGACTGCTTACAATGAGCAGTTCTTC

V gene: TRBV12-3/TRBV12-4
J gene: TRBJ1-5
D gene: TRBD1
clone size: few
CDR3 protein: CASSSQGGGQPQHF
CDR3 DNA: TGTGCCAGCAGCTCACAGGGGGGAGGACAGCCCCAGCATTTT

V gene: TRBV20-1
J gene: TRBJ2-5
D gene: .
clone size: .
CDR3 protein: CSAFRLELGETQYF
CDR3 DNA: TGCAGTGCCTTTCGGTTGGAGCTAGGAGAGACCCAGTACTTC

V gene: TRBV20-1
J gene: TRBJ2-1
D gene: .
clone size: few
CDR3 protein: CSETKGGDEQFF
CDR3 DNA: TGCAGTGAGACGAAGGGGGGGGATGAGCAGTTCTTC

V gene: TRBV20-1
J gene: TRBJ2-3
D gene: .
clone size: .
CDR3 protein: CSASIRGIGTDTQYF
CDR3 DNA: TGCAGTGCCTCTATCCGAGGGATCGGAACAGATACGCAGTATTTT

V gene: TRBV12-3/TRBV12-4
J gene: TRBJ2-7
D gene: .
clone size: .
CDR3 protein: CASSDSRYEQYF
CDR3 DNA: TGTGCCAGCAGTGACAGCCGGTACGAGCAGTACTTC

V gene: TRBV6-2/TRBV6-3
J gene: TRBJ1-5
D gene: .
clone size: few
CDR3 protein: CASDWGGNQPQHF
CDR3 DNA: TGTGCCAGCGATTGGGGGGGGAATCAGCCCCAGCATTTT

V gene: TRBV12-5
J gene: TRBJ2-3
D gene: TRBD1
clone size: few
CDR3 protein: CASAQGQGVTDTQYF
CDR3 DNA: TGTGCTAGTGCCCAGGGACAGGGCGTGACAGATACGCAGTATTTT

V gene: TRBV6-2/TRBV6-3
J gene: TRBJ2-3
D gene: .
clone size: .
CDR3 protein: CASSRPWAADTQYF
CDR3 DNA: TGTGCCAGCAGTCGGCCCTGGGCGGCAGATACGCAGTATTTT